The 7 T cell receptor beta chains listed next were all sequenced from one sample in a study of identical twins. One entry per CDR3 protein results from TCRdb running MiXCR on the 5' RACE reads. The sample has 200,000 to 300,000 distinct CDR3 sequences, roughly 7% seen once; the top ten hold 3.5% to 4%. This sample also belongs to another study, concerning yellow fever vaccine responses in identical twins.

Sequencing input: memory (CD45RO+) T cells sorted from blood. These receptors were obtained from a young woman in good health.

This clonotype was seen a handful of times. The V gene is TRBV3-1, the J gene TRBJ2-1, with 11 bases aligning to TRBD1. CDR3 length: 16 residues. Looked up from germline, CDR1 is LGHDT and CDR2 is YNNKEL (reference sequence). The V segment lost 1 base and the J segment 8 bases; nucleotides outside the gene matches: 7. The CDR3 nucleotides read TGTGCCAGCAGCCAAGCCCGGACAGGGGGCCTCGATGAGCAGTTCTTC. This translates into CASSQARTGGLDEQFF.

A few counts support this clonotype. V gene TRBV7-6 combines with J gene TRBJ1-1; D call uncertain. V lost 1 base and J 1 base, leaving 7 bases between the germline ends. CDR1 and CDR2 from the germline V gene are SGHVS and FNYEAQ. The CDR3 consists of 14 residues. For the CDR3, the DNA is TGTGCCAGCAGCTTAGAGTATAAGAACACTGAAGCTTTCTTT. This gives the protein CASSLEYKNTEAFF.

In this sample, this clonotype turned up a few times. This chain connects TRBV7-6 to TRBJ1-5; D unresolved. CDR3 length: 14 residues. Looked up from germline, CDR1 is SGHVS and CDR2 is FNYEAQ. V lost 1 base to trimming and J lost 2 bases, with 6 bases between them. In DNA, the CDR3 is TGTGCCAGCAGCTTAGTAGGACGCAATCAGCCCCAGCATTTT. This codes for CASSLVGRNQPQHF.

This clonotype was seen more than once but under ten times. V and J are TRBV3-1 and TRBJ2-7; perhaps TRBD2 as D (5 bases). There are 16 residues in the CDR3. Trimming cost V 1 base and J 1 base, with 14 bases left between them. Germline V gives CDR1 LGHDT, CDR2 YNNKEL (reference sequence). CDR3 amino acids: CASSQAEAITSYEQYF. DNA of the CDR3: TGTGCCAGCAGCCAAGCGGAGGCTATAACTTCCTACGAGCAGTACTTC.

This chain connects TRBV6-5 to TRBJ2-3, with TRBD2 identical over 10 bases. The CDR3 runs to 19 residues. Looked up from germline, CDR1 is MNHEY and CDR2 is SVGAGI. J gave up 5 bases and V 2 bases, and 16 bases lay outside the gene matches. The CDR3 coding sequence is TGTGCCAGCAGTTACGGGTCGGCTAGCGGGAGAAAGTTAGGAGATACGCAGTATTTT. It translates to CASSYGSASGRKLGDTQYF.

This clonotype was found many times. The chain has TRBV14 and TRBJ1-2; D perhaps matches TRBD1 (6 bases). CDR3 length: 17 amino acids. The V end was cut by 5 bases, the J end by 3 bases, with 22 bases between. Germline values: CDR1 SGHDN, CDR2 FVKESK. The CDR3 region is CASSEGWSQGLYYGYTF. The CDR3 bases are TGTGCCAGCAGCGAAGGGTGGAGTCAGGGGTTATACTATGGCTACACCTTC.

This clonotype was counted only a few times. The rearrangement joins TRBV13 to TRBJ1-3, with TRBD1 matching over 9 bases. Germline assignment: CDR1 PRHDT and CDR2 FYEKMQ (reference sequence). The CDR3 spans 16 residues. The trim removed 4 bases at V and 4 bases at J, leaving 8 bases unmatched. In DNA form, the CDR3 reads TGTGCCAGCAGCTACGGGGACAGGGTTGGCGGAAACACCATATATTTT. It is translated as CASSYGDRVGGNTIYF. Based on the CDR3 plus reference TRBV13 and TRBJ1-3, the full variable domain is AAGVIQSPRHLIKEKRETATLKCYPIPRHDTVYWYQQGPGQDPQFLISFYEKMQSDKGSIPDRFSAQQFSDYHSELNMSSLELGDSALYFCASSYGDRVGGNTIYFGEGSWLTVV.